These 26 T cell receptor beta chains were all obtained from the same sample, sequenced in a study of CD4 T cells in relation to SARS-CoV-2 and coronaviruses. No antigen has been identified for these receptors. CD4+ T cells from unexposed donors were obtained before the COVID-19 pandemic (2011-2018). The cells were cultured for over eight days before CD4+ T cells were isolated. The method was immunoSEQ multiplex PCR; TCRdb's version includes in-frame clones alone and lacks a portion of them. The data hold under 35,000 clones, with about 80% observed a single time. Sequenced material: CD4+ T cells from PBMCs, cultured in vitro. Receptors were obtained from a human donor in good health.

About this clone itself: Additional DNA sequences in this sample encode the identical CDR3. The rearrangement uses TRBV18 and TRBJ1-1; unclear D gene. Germline assignment: CDR1 KGHSH and CDR2 LQKENI. The CDR3 extends over 14 amino acids. V dropped 0 bases and J dropped 1 base, with 6 bases sitting between them. The CDR3 bases are TGTGCCAGCTCACCACCGAACGGGAACACTGAAGCTTTCTTT. Protein sequence: CASSPPNGNTEAFF.

The CDR3 here is CASSRDSQETQYF. The DNA of the CDR3 is TGTGCCAGCAGCCGGGACTCGCAAGAGACCCAGTACTTC. V and J are TRBV7-9 and TRBJ2-5, with D possibly being TRBD2 (6 bases). Germline CDR1 is SEHNR and CDR2 is FQNEAQ (reference sequence). This CDR3 region has 13 residues. V was trimmed by 5 bases and J by 2 bases, leaving 9 bases between them. Filled out from reference TRBV7-9 and TRBJ2-5, the complete variable domain reads DTGVSQNPRHKITKRGQNVTFRCDPISEHNRLYWYRQTLGQGPEFLTYFQNEAQLEKSRLLSDRFSAERPKGSFSTLEIQRTEQGDSAMYLCASSRDSQETQYFGPGTRLLVL.

V gene TRBV11-1 combines with J gene TRBJ2-1; 7 nucleotides match TRBD1. This CDR3 is built from 15 residues. Per the germline V gene, CDR1 is SGHAT and CDR2 is FQDESV (reference sequence). V trimming: 1 base; J trimming: 2 bases; junction bases outside the gene matches: 2. The CDR3 loop is CASSLGQGPYNEQFF. The CDR3 nucleotides read TGTGCCAGCAGCTTAGGACAGGGCCCCTACAATGAGCAGTTCTTC. Using reference TRBV11-1 and TRBJ2-1 for the parts outside the CDR3, the full variable domain is EAEVAQSPRYKITEKSQAVAFWCDPISGHATLYWYRQILGQGPELLVQFQDESVVDDSQLPKDRFSAERLKGVDSTLKIQPAELGDSAMYLCASSLGQGPYNEQFFGPGTRLTVL.

This clone was detected once. The J gene is TRBJ1-1, the V gene TRBV11-3; D is possibly TRBD1 (6 bases). The CDR3 sequence is 15 residues long. Germline V CDR1 and CDR2: SGHNT, YENEEA. V was cut by 5 bases and J by 0 bases, with 13 bases left in between. The CDR3 DNA sequence: TGTGCCAGCAGCCCGGGAGGGGGACTGAACACTGAAGCTTTCTTT. This encodes CASSPGGGLNTEAFF.

This clone has only a few counts. The chain links TRBV5-4 to TRBJ2-3; TRBD1 might be the D (5 bases). V was trimmed by 4 bases and J by 1 base, leaving 13 bases between them. In germline, CDR1 is SGHNT, CDR2 YYREEE (reference sequence). CDR3 length: 15 residues. The CDR3 loop reads CASSPGYGRTDTQYF. CDR3 nucleotides: TGTGCCAGCAGCCCAGGGTATGGCCGCACAGATACGCAGTATTTT.

In this sample, this clone is hyperexpanded. The rearrangement uses TRBV10-1 and TRBJ1-1; D might be TRBD1 (5 bases). Trimming took 8 bases from V and 1 from J, leaving 11 bases between them. CDR1 and CDR2 from the germline V gene are WNHNN and SYGVQD (reference sequence). CDR3 length equals 13 residues. This CDR3 reads CASRSTANTEAFF. The CDR3 nucleotides read TGCGCCAGCCGTTCGACAGCGAACACTGAAGCTTTCTTT.

This chain joins TRBV4-1 and TRBJ2-7, with 8 nucleotides matching TRBD1. The CDR3 totals 15 residues. J gave up 5 bases and V 2 bases, and 8 bases lay outside the gene matches. Germline CDR1 is MGHRA and CDR2 is YSYEKL. The CDR3 bases are TGCGCCAGCAGCCAACTAACAGGGGGAAGTAACGAGCAGTACTTC. Translation: CASSQLTGGSNEQYF.

This clone was observed once. The chain is built from TRBV3-1 (or the pseudogene TRBV3-2) and TRBJ2-3; D uncertain. The CDR3 loop spans 13 amino acids. V shed 0 bases and J shed 12 bases, with 13 bases lying between them. Looked up from germline, CDR1 is LGHDT and CDR2 is YNNKEL (reference sequence). This CDR3 reads CASSQDDLGSQYF. In DNA form, the CDR3 reads TGTGCCAGCAGCCAAGATGACCTCGGTTCACAGTATTTT.

V and J are TRBV5-4 and TRBJ1-4; possibly TRBD1 for D (6 bases). The CDR3 length is 15 residues. Germline values: CDR1 SGHNT, CDR2 YYREEE (reference sequence). V was cut by 4 bases and J by 0 bases, with 10 bases left in between. CDR3 sequence (DNA): TGTGCCAGCAGCGAGGACAGCGCAACTAATGAAAAACTGTTTTTT. This sequence encodes CASSEDSATNEKLFF.

The chain has TRBV4-3 and TRBJ1-1; 9 nucleotides align to TRBD1. The CDR3 spans 14 residues. V lost 6 bases, J lost 2 bases, and 4 bases stayed unmatched. Germline CDR1 LGHNA, CDR2 YSLEER. In DNA, the CDR3 is TGCGCCAGCAGTCCGGACAGGGGAAACACTGAAGCTTTCTTT. As protein: CASSPDRGNTEAFF.

The chain joins TRBV7-2 to TRBJ2-7, with 7 bases aligning to TRBD2. The CDR3 extends over 13 amino acids. J gave up 5 bases and V 2 bases, and 3 bases lay outside the gene matches. CDR1 is SGHTA, CDR2 FQGNSA, per germline. The CDR3 DNA reads TGTGCCAGCAGCTTACCGGGGAGGGACGAGCAGTACTTC. It translates to CASSLPGRDEQYF.

This clone has only a few counts. The chain combines TRBV25-1 with TRBJ1-6; 7 bases align to TRBD1. The CDR3 sequence is 18 residues long. V shed 4 bases, J shed 7 bases, and the junction held 16 bases outside the gene matches. The germline gives CDR1 MGHDK, CDR2 SYGVNS. DNA for the CDR3: TGTGCCAGCAGTGGCCCACTCGCAGGGGGTGGCAGAAATTCACCCCTCCACTTT. Translating gives CASSGPLAGGGRNSPLHF.

V and J are TRBV5-4 and TRBJ2-1; 9 bases are a match to TRBD2. There are 13 residues in the CDR3. J lost 5 bases, V lost 6 bases, and 3 bases had no gene match. Germline lookup yields CDR1 SGHNT and CDR2 YYREEE (reference sequence). This CDR3 is CASTLAGHNEQFF. CDR3 DNA sequence: TGTGCCAGCACCCTAGCGGGGCACAATGAGCAGTTCTTC. Full variable domain (rest looked up from reference TRBV5-4 and TRBJ2-1): ETGVTQSPTHLIKTRGQQVTLRCSSQSGHNTVSWYQQALGQGPQFIFQYYREEENGRGNFPPRFSGLQFPNYSSELNVNALELDDSALYLCASTLAGHNEQFFGPGTRLTVL.

V gene TRBV19 combines with J gene TRBJ2-3; a possible D gene is TRBD1 (6 bases). Trimming pared 5 bases from V and 5 bases from J, leaving 11 bases between. Germline lookup yields CDR1 LNHDA and CDR2 SQIVND (reference sequence). There are 13 residues in the CDR3. In nucleotides, the CDR3 is TGTGCCAGTAGTGTCCAGGGGCTAGATACGCAGTATTTT. Translation gives CASSVQGLDTQYF.

The table lists this clone with a few counts. The CDR3 region has the DNA TGTGCCAGCAGCTTACAAAGACAGTCCCAAGAGACCCAGTACTTC. It yields the protein CASSLQRQSQETQYF. The chain is built from TRBV7-2 and TRBJ2-5, with D possibly matching TRBD1 (5 bases). CDR1 is SGHTA, CDR2 FQGNSA, per germline. The V and J ends lost 2 bases and 1 base respectively, with 11 bases between them. The CDR3 totals 15 residues.

The rearrangement uses TRBV7-3 and TRBJ2-1; 14 bases map to TRBD2. V dropped 5 bases and J dropped 10; count of bases not matched to a gene: 4. The CDR3 loop spans 14 amino acids. Germline V gene sequence: CDR1 SGHTA, CDR2 FQGTGA. The CDR3 DNA sequence: TGTGCCAGCAGCGCCGGGACTAGCGGGAGCGAGCAGTTCTTC. This sequence encodes CASSAGTSGSEQFF.

The genes are TRBV10-3 and TRBJ2-5, with D unresolved. The CDR3 consists of 17 residues. Trimming pared 3 bases from V and 1 base from J, leaving 18 bases between. Germline lookup yields CDR1 ENHRY and CDR2 SYGVKD. The CDR3: CAISDPDGYSFQETQYF. The DNA of the CDR3 is TGTGCCATCAGTGACCCGGACGGATACTCCTTCCAAGAGACCCAGTACTTC.

The J gene is TRBJ2-1, the V gene TRBV9; 9 bases line up with TRBD2. Per the germline V gene, CDR1 is SGDLS and CDR2 is YYNGEE. Trimming cost V 0 bases and J 7 bases; bases outside gene matches: 5. The CDR3 is 15 residues long. This CDR3 is CASSVGAGGLNEQFF. The CDR3 DNA is TGTGCCAGCAGCGTAGGGGCGGGAGGGTTAAATGAGCAGTTCTTC.

This clone was counted once. The chain uses TRBV7-9 and TRBJ1-5, with 7 nucleotides matching TRBD1. The J segment lost 0 bases and the V segment lost 5 bases, leaving 4 bases of the junction unmatched. The CDR3 has 15 amino acids. Germline V lookup: CDR1 SEHNR, CDR2 FQNEAQ (reference sequence). The CDR3 reads CASSIDRASNQPQHF. The CDR3 nucleotides read TGTGCCAGCAGCATCGACAGGGCTAGCAATCAGCCCCAGCATTTT. Full variable domain (rest looked up from reference TRBV7-9 and TRBJ1-5): DTGVSQNPRHKITKRGQNVTFRCDPISEHNRLYWYRQTLGQGPEFLTYFQNEAQLEKSRLLSDRFSAERPKGSFSTLEIQRTEQGDSAMYLCASSIDRASNQPQHFGDGTRLSIL.

This clone was seen just once. This rearrangement joins TRBV19 to TRBJ1-4; 9 bases align to TRBD1. Germline trimming cut 5 bases from V and 8 bases from J; bases unmatched to any gene: 9. CDR1 and CDR2 (germline): LNHDA, SQIVND (reference sequence). There are 15 residues in the CDR3. The CDR3 DNA is TGTGCCAGTAGTTTCGACAGGGGGGACGTGGAAAAACTGTTTTTT. Its translation: CASSFDRGDVEKLFF.

V usage is TRBV6-2 or TRBV6-3 and J usage is TRBJ2-1, with a possible D match to TRBD1 (6 bases). The CDR3 has 16 amino acids. Trimming removed 5 bases at V and 4 bases at J, with 18 bases between. From germline, CDR1 is MNHEY and CDR2 SVGEGT. This CDR3 reads CASSTGQTTIYNEQFF. The CDR3 region has the DNA TGTGCCAGCAGTACGGGACAAACCACTATTTACAATGAGCAGTTCTTC.

V gene TRBV5-6 combines with J gene TRBJ2-1, with D tentatively TRBD2 (6 bases). The CDR3 has 18 residues. Trimming took off 4 bases at V and 4 bases at J, with 24 bases between the two ends. Germline lookup yields CDR1 SGHDT and CDR2 YYEEEE. The CDR3 spells CASSDMIGGNREYNEQFF. The CDR3 nucleotides read TGTGCCAGCAGCGACATGATTGGCGGGAACCGGGAGTACAATGAGCAGTTCTTC.

V is TRBV7-6 and J is TRBJ2-5, with D unclear. CDR3 length: 12 amino acids. The V end lost 5 bases, the J end lost 4 bases, and 8 bases lay between the germline ends. Germline V CDR1 and CDR2: SGHVS, FNYEAQ. CDR3 DNA sequence: TGTGCCAGCAGCATCCACACAGAGACCCAGTACTTC. Protein: CASSIHTETQYF.

V and J are TRBV7-8 and TRBJ1-5; no definite D call. Germline CDR1 is SGHVS and CDR2 is FQNEAQ. V lost 2 bases, J lost 2 bases, and 7 bases lay in between. The CDR3 is 14 residues long. The CDR3 region is CASSLSFGNQPQHF. The CDR3 region has the DNA TGTGCCAGCAGCTTATCCTTCGGCAATCAGCCCCAGCATTTT.

The V and J genes are TRBV7-2 and TRBJ2-2; unclear D gene. The germline CDR1 and CDR2 sequences are SGHTA and FQGNSA. The ends were cut back, 7 bases at V and 5 bases at J, with 11 bases in the middle. CDR3 length equals 13 residues. As DNA, the CDR3 is TGTGCCAGCACTCTGAGGCCGACCGGGGAGCTGTTTTTT. This codes for CASTLRPTGELFF. The variable domain in full, completed from reference TRBV7-2 and TRBJ2-2, reads GAGVSQSPSNKVTEKGKDVELRCDPISGHTALYWYRQSLGQGLEFLIYFQGNSAPDKSGLPSDRFSAERTGGSVSTLTIQRTQQEDSAVYLCASTLRPTGELFFGEGSRLTVL.

This chain links TRBV6-5 with TRBJ1-2, with TRBD1 identical over 10 bases. The CDR3 consists of 14 residues. V was pared by 6 bases and J by 4 bases, with 5 bases of the junction left unmatched. Looked up from germline, CDR1 is MNHEY and CDR2 is SVGAGI. The CDR3 DNA follows: TGTGCCAGCAGCAGGGACAGGGGCTCCTATGGCTACACCTTC. Its translation is CASSRDRGSYGYTF.